The next 12 T cell receptor beta chains were all read from a single sample in a study of shared clonotypes between healthy human individuals. Clones were sequenced by immunoSEQ multiplex PCR, and TCRdb holds only the in-frame ones, with some missing. The profile covers 2 million to 2.5 million clones, with 85% to 95% appearing a single time and under 2% taken by the ten largest. Terminally differentiated effector memory CD45RA+ cells were left out of the naive CD8 fraction, which was CD45RO-negative and positively selected for CCR7. The source material was naive CD8+ T cells from PBMCs. The receptors here all came from a man aged 18 to 35 in good health. Some clones in this sample may be carry-over from other donors' samples.

The rearrangement joins TRBV7-9 to TRBJ2-7; tentatively, D is TRBD1 (5 bases). The length of the CDR3 is 14 residues. The germline V gene encodes CDR1 SEHNR and CDR2 FQNEAQ (reference sequence). The V end lost 5 bases, the J end lost 4 bases, and 15 bases lay between the germline ends. The CDR3 DNA reads TGTGCCAGCAGCCCCCGCCAGGGTTTATACGAGCAGTACTTC. Residues: CASSPRQGLYEQYF.

V gene TRBV7-2 combines with J gene TRBJ2-1; no reliable D call. Germline V gives CDR1 SGHTA, CDR2 FQGNSA. V lost 2 bases and J 7 bases, leaving 12 bases between the germline ends. This CDR3 is 14 amino acids long. CDR3 bases: TGTGCCAGCAGCTTATCCCTAGGGATGAATGAGCAGTTCTTC. Residues: CASSLSLGMNEQFF. Filled out from reference TRBV7-2 and TRBJ2-1, the complete variable domain reads GAGVSQSPSNKVTEKGKDVELRCDPISGHTALYWYRQSLGQGLEFLIYFQGNSAPDKSGLPSDRFSAERTGGSVSTLTIQRTQQEDSAVYLCASSLSLGMNEQFFGPGTRLTVL.

This clone was seen a single time. The V call is TRBV27, the J call TRBJ2-1, with 7 bases fitting TRBD1. Germline V gives CDR1 MNHEY, CDR2 SMNVEV (reference sequence). The length of the CDR3 is 15 residues. V lost 4 bases to trimming and J lost 5 bases; unmatched junction nucleotides: 8. The CDR3 loop reads CASSSLGTDHNEQFF. CDR3 DNA: TGTGCCAGCAGTTCCCTCGGGACAGATCACAATGAGCAGTTCTTC.

The chain recombines TRBV10-2 with TRBJ1-1; D unresolved. Germline CDR1 WSHSY, CDR2 SAAADI. There are 13 residues in the CDR3. Trimming stripped 0 bases from V and 7 bases from J, with 9 bases between. CDR3 region: CASSESSGLEAFF. In DNA form, the CDR3 reads TGCGCCAGCAGTGAGTCCTCGGGTCTTGAAGCTTTCTTT.

Details on this clone: Other DNA sequences in the same sample also yield this CDR3. CDR3 DNA sequence: TGTGCCAGCAGCTACTTCACAGATACGCAGTATTTT. This translates into CASSYFTDTQYF. The chain recombines TRBV7-9 with TRBJ2-3; D is unresolved. Germline lookup yields CDR1 SEHNR and CDR2 FQNEAQ (reference sequence). Deletions cut 4 bases from V and 2 bases from J, with 4 bases between. This CDR3 contains 12 residues.

The V call is TRBV28, the J call TRBJ1-1, with D perhaps matching TRBD1 (5 bases). Trimming stripped 5 bases from V and 0 bases from J, with 10 bases between. Germline V CDR1 and CDR2: MDHEN, SYDVKM. This CDR3 region has 14 residues. This CDR3 reads CASSAGPLNTEAFF. The CDR3 coding sequence is TGTGCCAGCAGTGCGGGACCCTTGAACACTGAAGCTTTCTTT.

The genes are TRBV9 and TRBJ2-1, with 11 positions matching TRBD1. In germline, CDR1 is SGDLS, CDR2 YYNGEE. The CDR3 length is 15 residues. V trimming: 3 bases; J trimming: 9 bases; junction bases outside the gene matches: 8. The CDR3 DNA sequence: TGTGCCAGCAGCGAGGACGGGACAGGGGGTAGTGAGCAGTTCTTC. Translation: CASSEDGTGGSEQFF. Based on the CDR3 plus reference TRBV9 and TRBJ2-1, the full variable domain is DSGVTQTPKHLITATGQRVTLRCSPRSGDLSVYWYQQSLDQGLQFLIQYYNGEERAKGNILERFSAQQFPDLHSELNLSSLELGDSALYFCASSEDGTGGSEQFFGPGTRLTVL.

The chain combines TRBV7-9 with TRBJ1-2, with a possible D match to TRBD1 (6 bases). The CDR3 length is 13 residues. Germline CDR1 and CDR2: SEHNR and FQNEAQ (reference sequence). With 2 bases removed from V and 8 bases from J, the gap between germline ends came to 12 bases. The CDR3 coding sequence is TGTGCCAGCAGCTTAACGGGGGCGGAAGGCTACACCTTC. It encodes CASSLTGAEGYTF. The full variable domain, rest sourced from reference TRBV7-9 and TRBJ1-2, is DTGVSQNPRHKITKRGQNVTFRCDPISEHNRLYWYRQTLGQGPEFLTYFQNEAQLEKSRLLSDRFSAERPKGSFSTLEIQRTEQGDSAMYLCASSLTGAEGYTFGSGTRLTVV.

The CDR3 spells CASSPTFSNTGELFF. The CDR3 nucleotides read TGTGCCAGCAGCCCGACGTTTTCGAACACCGGGGAGCTGTTTTTT. The rearrangement links TRBV7-2 to TRBJ2-2; the D is unclear. Germline V gene sequence: CDR1 SGHTA, CDR2 FQGNSA. V lost 5 bases and J lost 0, with 10 bases in between. CDR3 length: 15 residues.

The chain couples TRBV7-2 to TRBJ2-2; 14 bases are shared with TRBD2. The CDR3 spans 16 residues. From germline, CDR1 is SGHTA and CDR2 FQGNSA. After removal of 4 bases from V and 8 bases from J, the junction contained 6 bases not matched to a gene. The CDR3 here is CASSWGTSGRLGELFF. In nucleotides, the CDR3 is TGTGCCAGCAGCTGGGGGACTAGCGGGAGATTGGGGGAGCTGTTTTTT.

The gene calls are TRBV5-1 and TRBJ2-1, with 7 bases fitting TRBD2. The V segment lost 0 bases and the J segment 7 bases; nucleotides outside the gene matches: 4. The CDR3 consists of 14 residues. CDR1 SGHRS and CDR2 YFSETQ come from the germline V gene. CDR3 DNA sequence: TGCGCCAGCAGCTTGGACTACGGGGGGAATGAGCAGTTCTTC. It encodes CASSLDYGGNEQFF.

The chain links TRBV7-9 to TRBJ1-1; 8 bases match TRBD1. CDR1 and CDR2 from the germline V gene are SEHNR and FQNEAQ (reference sequence). The CDR3 is 14 residues long. V shed 4 bases, J shed 7 bases, and the junction held 8 bases outside the gene matches. CDR3 DNA: TGTGCCAGCAGCTCCCGGGACAGGTTCTATGAAGCTTTCTTT. Its translation is CASSSRDRFYEAFF.